The T cell receptor (beta chain) described here comes from a study of T-cell reconstitution after alpha-beta-depleted transplantation in children. This clonotype has just a few counts. V shed 10 bases, J shed 7 bases, and the junction held 12 bases outside the gene matches. The CDR3 length is 14 residues. Germline lookup yields CDR1 SEHNR and CDR2 FQNEAQ (reference sequence). Preparation of the TCRbeta library was carried out with unique molecular identifiers. A single record per CDR3 protein comes from TCRdb applying MiXCR to the PCR reads. The table lists about 180,000 distinct CDR3 sequences, around 10% of them singletons, with approximately 13% in the top ten.

The TCR originated in a boy aged 2 to 9 with acute myeloid leukemia, due to receive a stem cell transplant. The gene calls are TRBV7-9 and TRBJ2-1; 8 bases line up with TRBD2. The starting material was PBMCs, obtained before TCRalphabeta/CD19-depleted stem cell transplant. Written as DNA, the CDR3 is TGTGCCATCCGGCAAGCGGGAGCTGTGAATGAGCAGTTCTTC. Encoded protein: CAIRQAGAVNEQFF.